This TCR beta chain was sequenced during a study of blood T cell repertoires in COVID-19. Only in-frame clones appear in the TCRdb table, and some are missing; sequencing was by immunoSEQ multiplex PCR. The sample lists about 260,000 clones, approximately 79% occurring once. This receptor was taken from a man younger than 45 with acute COVID-19. The sequenced sample consisted of PBMCs or T cells enriched from blood (not recorded which).

CDR3 loop: CASSARTGGNSPLHF. The CDR3 DNA reads as TGCGCCAGCAGCGCGCGGACAGGGGGGAATTCACCCCTCCACTTT. The chain joins TRBV5-1 to TRBJ1-6, with 10 bases lining up with TRBD1. J gave up 7 bases and V 4 bases, and 5 bases lay outside the gene matches. The CDR3 is made up of 15 amino acids. The germline CDR1 and CDR2 sequences are SGHRS and YFSETQ.